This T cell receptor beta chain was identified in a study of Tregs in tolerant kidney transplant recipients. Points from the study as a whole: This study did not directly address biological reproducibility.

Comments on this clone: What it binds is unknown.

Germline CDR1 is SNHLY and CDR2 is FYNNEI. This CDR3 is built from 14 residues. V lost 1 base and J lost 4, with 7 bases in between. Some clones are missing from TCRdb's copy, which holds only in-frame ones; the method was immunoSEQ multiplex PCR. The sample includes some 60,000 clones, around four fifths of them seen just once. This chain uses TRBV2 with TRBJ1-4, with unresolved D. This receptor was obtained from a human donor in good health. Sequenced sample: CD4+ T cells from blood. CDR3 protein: CASSEGLLNEKLFF. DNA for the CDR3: TGTGCCAGCAGTGAAGGGCTGCTTAATGAAAAACTGTTTTTT.